This TCR beta chain is from a study of shared clonotypes between healthy human individuals. Germline assignment: CDR1 LNHDA and CDR2 SQIVND (reference sequence). The ends lost 7 bases at V and 3 bases at J; junction bases unmatched: 3. The CDR3 has 13 amino acids. It was into CD45RA+ naive and CD45RA-negative memory subsets that the CD4+ cells were split. The repertoire was sequenced with immunoSEQ multiplex PCR; TCRdb's copy has only in-frame clones and lacks some. This sample has approximately 2.5 million clones, with 80% to 95% found just once. This chain uses TRBV19 with TRBJ1-5; 7 bases line up with TRBD1. The sample taken for sequencing was naive CD4+ T cells from PBMCs. Subset described: CD45RA+ positively selected. The clonotype was recovered from a man aged 18 to 35 in good health. Some clones in this sample may be carry-over from other donors' samples. The CDR3 sequence: CASKDRDNQPQHF. DNA of the CDR3: TGTGCCAGTAAAGACAGGGACAATCAGCCCCAGCATTTT.